This T cell receptor (beta chain) was retrieved from a study of cytomegalovirus exposure and HLA in healthy donors. The study's findings and limits: Researchers catalogued 150 or so TCR beta chains as cytomegalovirus-associated. Within the data, a cluster of highly shared sequence variants was likely a sequencing artifact. Earlier analysis yielded a pattern in which most TCR beta V segments were productive about 90% or about 30% of the time.

60 Vbeta and 13 Jbeta primers were used in PCR. Data came from immunoSEQ multiplex PCR; TCRdb stores just in-frame clones and leaves some out. The table lists about 79,000 clones, with approximately 4.2% in the top ten. This CDR3 has 11 residues. Looked up from germline, CDR1 is LNHDA and CDR2 is SQIVND (reference sequence). Comments on this clone: Its matching antigen is unknown.

The J gene is TRBJ1-3, the V gene TRBV19; tentatively, D is TRBD1 (6 bases). The source is a man aged 25 to 40 in good health and CMV-seronegative. The specimen sequenced was PBMCs. CDR3 coding DNA: TGTGGAACAGGGCTCGGAAACACCATATATTTT. Translating gives CGTGLGNTIYF.